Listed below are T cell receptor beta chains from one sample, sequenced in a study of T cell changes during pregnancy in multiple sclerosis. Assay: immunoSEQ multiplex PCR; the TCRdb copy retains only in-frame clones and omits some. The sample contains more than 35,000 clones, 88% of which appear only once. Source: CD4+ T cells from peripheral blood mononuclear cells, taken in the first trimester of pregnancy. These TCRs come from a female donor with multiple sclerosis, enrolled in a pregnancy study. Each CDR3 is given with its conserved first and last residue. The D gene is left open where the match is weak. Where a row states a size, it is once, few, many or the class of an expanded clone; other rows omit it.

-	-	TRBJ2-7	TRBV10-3	TGTGCCACGAGTGGGGAGTACGAGCAGTACTTC	CATSGEYEQYF
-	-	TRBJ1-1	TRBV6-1	TGTGCCAGCATTGAGAGAGGGAAGAACACTGAAGCTTTCTTT	CASIERGKNTEAFF
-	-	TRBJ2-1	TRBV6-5	TGTGCCAGCAAGGGGGGGAGGGCCCGGCGCGAGCAGTTCTTC	CASKGGRARREQFF
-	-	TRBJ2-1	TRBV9	TGTGCCAGCAGCGTAGAAGGGGGGGCGGGGGCAGGTGAGCAGTTCTTC	CASSVEGGAGAGEQFF
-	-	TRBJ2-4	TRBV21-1	TGTGCCAGCAGCAAAAGAGGGCGGGGAGAGGCCAAAAACATTCAGTACTTC	CASSKRGRGEAKNIQYF
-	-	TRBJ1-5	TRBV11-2	TGTGCCAGCAGCTTGGGAGGAATTAGCAATCAGCCCCAGCATTTT	CASSLGGISNQPQHF
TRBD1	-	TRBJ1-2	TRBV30	TGTGCCTGGAGCGCCGGGACAGGGGGGAACTATGGCTACACCTTC	CAWSAGTGGNYGYTF
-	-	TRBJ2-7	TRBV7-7	TGTGCCAGCAGCTTAGGTTCAGGGGGACTCGACGAGCAGTACTTC	CASSLGSGGLDEQYF
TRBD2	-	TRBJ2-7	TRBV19	TGTGCCAGCAAGGGACTAGCGGGGAACACCTACGAGCAGTACTTC	CASKGLAGNTYEQYF
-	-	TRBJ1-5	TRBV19	TGTGCCAGTAGTATGGGCGCCCGACAGCCCCAGCATTTT	CASSMGARQPQHF
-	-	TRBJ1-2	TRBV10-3	TGTGCCATCAGTTCTACGGAGGGGAACTATGGCTACACCTTC	CAISSTEGNYGYTF
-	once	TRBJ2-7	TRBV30	TGTGCCTGGAGTGTAGTTGGGGGCGGCTACGAGCAGTACTTC	CAWSVVGGGYEQYF
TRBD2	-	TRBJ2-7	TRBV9	TGTGCCAGCAGCGCCGGGACTAGCGGGGGGGAGCAGTACTTC	CASSAGTSGGEQYF
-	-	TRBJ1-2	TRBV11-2	TGTGCCAGCAGCTTAGTTTACGGGACTAACTATGGCTACACCTTC	CASSLVYGTNYGYTF
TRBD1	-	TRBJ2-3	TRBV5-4	TGTGCCAGCAGCTTGGGGCAGGGGGTAGTTGCAGATACGCAGTATTTT	CASSLGQGVVADTQYF
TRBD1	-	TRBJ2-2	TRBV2	TGTGCCAGCAGGGACAGGGGAGGCACCGGGGAGCTGTTTTTT	CASRDRGGTGELFF
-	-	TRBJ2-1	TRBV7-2	TGTGCCAGCAGCTTAGAACTAGCCAACAATGAGCAGTTCTTC	CASSLELANNEQFF
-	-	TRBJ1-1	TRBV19	TGTGCCAGTATTAATCCGCGCAGGGGCCCTGGATATACTGAAGCTTTCTTT	CASINPRRGPGYTEAFF
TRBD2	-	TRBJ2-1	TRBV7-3	TGTGCCAGCAGCTACACTAGCGGGAGCCACAATGAGCAGTTCTTC	CASSYTSGSHNEQFF
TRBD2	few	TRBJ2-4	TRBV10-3	TGTGCCATCAGTGAGGGGTTGGGAGCGGGGATCAAAAACATTCAGTACTTC	CAISEGLGAGIKNIQYF
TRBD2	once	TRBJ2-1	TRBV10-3	TGTGCCATCAGTGTTGCGGGAGAAGGAGAGCAGTTCTTC	CAISVAGEGEQFF
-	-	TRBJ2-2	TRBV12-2	TGTGCAAGTCGCTTACGGGAAACCTCGACTCCCTTGATCTTGAACACCGGGGAGCTGTTTTTT	CASRLRETSTPLILNTGELFF
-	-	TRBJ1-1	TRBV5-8	TGTGCCAGCAGCCTCGACCGGGGTGGGGGAGGAAACACTGAAGCTTTCTTT	CASSLDRGGGGNTEAFF
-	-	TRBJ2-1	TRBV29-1	TGCAGCGTCGATGGGGCGAAGGGTAACAATGAGCAGTTCTTC	CSVDGAKGNNEQFF
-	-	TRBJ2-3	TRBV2	TGTGCCAGCAGCCCAATGGGGGGAGTCGGCACAGATACGCAGTATTTT	CASSPMGGVGTDTQYF
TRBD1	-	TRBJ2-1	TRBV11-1	TGTGCCAGCAGCAGTCGGACAGGGGGCCATTACAATGAGCAGTTCTTC	CASSSRTGGHYNEQFF
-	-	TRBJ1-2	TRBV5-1	TGCGCCAGCAGCTTCGGGACTAACTATGGCTACACCTTC	CASSFGTNYGYTF
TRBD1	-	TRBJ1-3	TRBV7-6	TGTGCCAGCAGCTTAGAGGGACAGGGTACTGGAAACACCATATATTTT	CASSLEGQGTGNTIYF
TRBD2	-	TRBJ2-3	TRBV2	TGTGCCAGCAGTCCGACTAGCGGGGGGTTTTCAGATACGCAGTATTTT	CASSPTSGGFSDTQYF
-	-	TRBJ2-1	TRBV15	TGTGCCACCAGCAGGGGAGTAGCGGATATATCCTACAATGAGCAGTTCTTC	CATSRGVADISYNEQFF
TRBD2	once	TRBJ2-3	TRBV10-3	TGTGCCATCAGTGAGGGGCGGACTAGCGGGTTGGGGAGGAATACGCAGTATTTT	CAISEGRTSGLGRNTQYF
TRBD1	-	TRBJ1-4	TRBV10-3	TGTGCCATCAGTGAGTCGGTCTTTGCGACAGGGGATATAGGAAAACTGTTTTTT	CAISESVFATGDIGKLFF